What follows are 20 T cell receptor beta chains derived from one specimen sequenced in a study of post-analysis software for immune sequencing data. These receptors have no identified antigens. The study, taken as a whole, reports: Roughly 5 TRBV segments were significantly more frequent in patients than in controls. TRBV5-6, TRBV5-1 and TRBV20-1 were among these segments.

Unique molecular identifiers tagged the TCR beta cDNA libraries. TCRdb re-called the PCR reads through MiXCR, storing one row per CDR3 protein. The table includes roughly 410,000 distinct CDR3 sequences, around 33% detected once. What was sequenced was blood. All receptors derive from a girl between 5 and 17 years old with multiple sclerosis.

This clonotype was seen a few times. The chain employs TRBV7-3 and TRBJ1-2; possible D gene TRBD1, 6 bases. This CDR3 contains 17 residues. Looked up from germline, CDR1 is SGHTA and CDR2 is FQGTGA. The V gene lost 0 bases and the J gene lost 0 bases, with 14 bases spanning the gap. CDR3 loop: CASSLTASGAPNYGYTF. CDR3 coding DNA: TGTGCCAGCAGCTTAACTGCGTCGGGGGCGCCTAACTATGGCTACACCTTC.

This clonotype was detected only a few times. The chain links TRBV5-1 to TRBJ1-1; D not certain. Germline V gene data show CDR1 as SGHRS and CDR2 as YFSETQ. This CDR3 has 16 residues. Deletions cut 1 base from V and 3 bases from J, with 16 bases between. The CDR3 is CASSLISGVGDTEAFF. The CDR3 nucleotides are TGCGCCAGCAGCTTGATCTCCGGTGTAGGCGACACTGAAGCTTTCTTT.

The chain employs TRBV29-1 and TRBJ1-1; D possibly corresponds to TRBD1 (5 bases). The CDR3 has 13 amino acids. V lost 2 bases and J lost 3, with 10 bases in between. The germline V gene encodes CDR1 SQVTM and CDR2 ANQGSEA. The CDR3 protein is CSVEPQGHTEAFF. The CDR3 DNA reads as TGCAGCGTTGAACCCCAGGGACACACTGAAGCTTTCTTT.

The chain carries TRBV5-1 and TRBJ2-5; unclear D gene. The CDR3 extends over 13 amino acids. Trimming cost V 3 bases and J 5 bases, with 11 bases left between them. Germline lookup yields CDR1 SGHRS and CDR2 YFSETQ. The CDR3 spells CASSSTPPETQYF. Here the CDR3 DNA reads TGCGCCAGCAGCTCGACACCGCCCGAGACCCAGTACTTC.

The chain combines TRBV30 with TRBJ1-2; 7 bases are a match to TRBD1. The CDR3 consists of 13 residues. V was clipped by 2 bases and J by 7 bases; unmatched bases: 7. Per the germline V gene, CDR1 is GTSNPN and CDR2 is SVGIG (reference sequence). The CDR3 is CAWSPRGRRGYTF. The CDR3 region has the DNA TGTGCCTGGAGTCCGAGGGGGCGGCGTGGCTACACCTTC.

About this clonotype: A read error may account for a junction end that differs from germline. The V gene is TRBV12-3 or TRBV12-4, the J gene TRBJ2-3; D might be TRBD1 (6 bases). The CDR3 loop spans 15 amino acids. This chain's CDR3 is CASSLWGRSTDTQYF. In DNA form, the CDR3 reads TGTGCCAGTAGTTTATGGGGGCGGAGCACAGATACGCAGTATTTT.

Here the CDR3 reads CASSLRIGGPTDTQYF. The CDR3 DNA follows: TGTGCCAGCAGCTTAAGGATCGGGGGGCCGACAGATACGCAGTATTTT. The genes are TRBV7-2 and TRBJ2-3; tentative D call: TRBD2 (7 bases). V was pared by 2 bases and J by 3 bases, with 15 bases between. This CDR3 contains 16 residues. The germline CDR1 and CDR2 sequences are SGHTA and FQGNSA.

This clonotype came up a few times. This chain uses TRBV13 with TRBJ2-7, with unresolved D. Germline loops: CDR1 PRHDT, CDR2 FYEKMQ (reference sequence). The V and J ends lost 5 bases and 3 bases respectively, with 5 bases between them. This CDR3 spans 11 amino acids. The CDR3 loop is CASSNNYEQYF. DNA of the CDR3: TGTGCCAGCAGCAACAACTACGAGCAGTACTTC.

The rearrangement joins TRBV5-1 to TRBJ2-1, with 7 bases identical to TRBD1. The CDR3 is 16 amino acids. From germline, CDR1 is SGHRS and CDR2 YFSETQ. V lost 5 bases to trimming and J lost 0 bases; unmatched junction nucleotides: 8. The CDR3 spells CASRLSGTVSYNEQFF. CDR3 nucleotides: TGCGCCAGCAGGTTATCGGGGACAGTCTCCTACAATGAGCAGTTCTTC.

The chain employs TRBV5-1 and TRBJ2-1, with 11 bases fitting TRBD1. Trimming removed 4 bases from V and 4 bases from J; junction bases left unmatched: 16. From germline, CDR1 is SGHRS and CDR2 YFSETQ. The CDR3 totals 19 residues. CDR3 bases: TGCGCCAGCAGCATCGGACAGGGGGCCGGGTTAGCGGATTACAATGAGCAGTTCTTC. This encodes CASSIGQGAGLADYNEQFF.

This clonotype came up a few times. The genes are TRBV4-1 and TRBJ2-1; TRBD2 aligns across 7 bases. The CDR3 has 14 residues. The junction had 5 bases not matched to a gene; V was cut back by 1 base and J by 8 bases. Per the germline V gene, CDR1 is MGHRA and CDR2 is YSYEKL. This chain's CDR3 is CASSQVGRVDEQFF. Here the CDR3 DNA reads TGCGCCAGCAGCCAAGTGGGGAGGGTCGATGAGCAGTTCTTC.

There are many counts of this clonotype. The V call is TRBV20-1, the J call TRBJ1-2; 12 nucleotides agree with TRBD1. The CDR3 runs to 14 residues. Germline trimming cut 5 bases from V and 7 bases from J; bases unmatched to any gene: 8. Germline assignment: CDR1 DFQATT and CDR2 SNEGSKA (reference sequence). The CDR3, as DNA: TGCAGTGCTGACCCCGGGACAGGGGGCGTTGGCTACACCTTC. It yields the protein CSADPGTGGVGYTF.

This clonotype was counted a few times. The chain employs TRBV27 and TRBJ1-6; D ambiguous. Germline V gene data show CDR1 as MNHEY and CDR2 as SMNVEV (reference sequence). This CDR3 comprises 15 residues. Trimming pared 2 bases from V and 1 base from J, leaving 6 bases between. The CDR3: CASSLRRSYNSPLHF. The CDR3 DNA sequence: TGTGCCAGCAGTTTAAGACGGTCCTATAATTCACCCCTCCACTTT.

This sequence joins TRBV7-2 and TRBJ1-2; 10 bases agree with TRBD1. CDR3 size: 13 residues. Trimming removed 5 bases from V and 6 bases from J; junction bases left unmatched: 3. The germline gives CDR1 SGHTA, CDR2 FQGNSA. CDR3 nucleotide sequence: TGTGCCAGCAGCGGACAGGGGGAGAATGGCTACACCTTC. Encoded protein: CASSGQGENGYTF.

J is TRBJ2-1 and V is TRBV7-9, with D possibly matching TRBD1 (7 bases). Trimming removed 4 bases at V and 5 bases at J, with 12 bases between. The CDR3 is 14 residues long. CDR1 SEHNR and CDR2 FQNEAQ come from the germline V gene (reference sequence). DNA for the CDR3: TGTGCCAGCAGCTGGGGGGACAGCCACAATGAGCAGTTCTTC. As protein: CASSWGDSHNEQFF. Full variable domain (outside the CDR3, taken from reference TRBV7-9 and TRBJ2-1): DTGVSQNPRHKITKRGQNVTFRCDPISEHNRLYWYRQTLGQGPEFLTYFQNEAQLEKSRLLSDRFSAERPKGSFSTLEIQRTEQGDSAMYLCASSWGDSHNEQFFGPGTRLTVL.

The chain links TRBV14 to TRBJ2-1; D remains ambiguous. The V gene lost 3 bases and the J gene lost 8 bases, with 20 bases spanning the gap. CDR3 length: 16 residues. Germline CDR1 SGHDN, CDR2 FVKESK. The CDR3 DNA sequence: TGTGCCAGCAGCCAGTGGACCTCCCCGTCGGTCTATGAGCAGTTCTTC. Protein product: CASSQWTSPSVYEQFF.

This chain joins TRBV7-2 and TRBJ2-5, with D unclear. Germline V gives CDR1 SGHTA, CDR2 FQGNSA. Trimming pared 4 bases from V and 5 bases from J, leaving 17 bases between. This CDR3 region has 15 residues. CDR3 residues: CASSYPPQTGETQYF. The CDR3 DNA follows: TGTGCCAGCAGCTATCCTCCACAGACTGGGGAGACCCAGTACTTC.

The chain joins TRBV12-3 or TRBV12-4 to TRBJ1-2, with a tentative D call TRBD1 (5 bases). The CDR3 contains 17 residues. Trimming pared 1 base from V and 4 bases from J, leaving 19 bases between. As DNA, the CDR3 is TGTGCCAGCAGTTTAGAGGGACCGGCCCAGACCCTCTATGGCTACACCTTC. This encodes CASSLEGPAQTLYGYTF.

The gene calls are TRBV7-2 and TRBJ2-3; TRBD2 agrees at 11 bases. Per germline, CDR1 SGHTA and CDR2 FQGNSA. Trimming cost V 8 bases and J 4 bases; bases outside gene matches: 8. The CDR3 contains 15 residues. CDR3 sequence: CASAVAGGPSDTQYF. The CDR3 DNA follows: TGTGCCAGCGCCGTAGCGGGGGGGCCGTCAGATACGCAGTATTTT.

This sequence joins TRBV9 and TRBJ1-1; D not certain. Trimming stripped 2 bases from V and 6 bases from J, with 11 bases between. The CDR3 is 13 amino acids. CDR1 is SGDLS and CDR2 is YYNGEE in the germline V gene. The CDR3 is CASSVTVWAEAFF. Written as DNA, the CDR3 is TGTGCCAGCAGCGTCACCGTGTGGGCTGAAGCTTTCTTT. Drawing the rest from reference TRBV9 and TRBJ1-1, the complete variable domain is DSGVTQTPKHLITATGQRVTLRCSPRSGDLSVYWYQQSLDQGLQFLIQYYNGEERAKGNILERFSAQQFPDLHSELNLSSLELGDSALYFCASSVTVWAEAFFGQGTRLTVV.